The subject of this entry is one TCR beta chain. In germline, CDR1 is SGHAT, CDR2 FQNNGV. There are 15 residues in the CDR3. V lost 0 bases and J lost 3, with 12 bases in between. The sample comes from a study of cytomegalovirus exposure and HLA in healthy donors. The assay was immunoSEQ multiplex PCR, and TCRdb's table has in-frame clones only and misses some. The data show over 150,000 clones, 86% seen once. This TCR derives from a man aged 18 to 30 in good health and CMV-seropositive. Sequenced: PBMCs. V gene TRBV11-2 combines with J gene TRBJ2-7; D remains unclear. The CDR3 region has the DNA TGTGCCAGCAGCTTAGACCTTGTCGGTTACTACGAGCAGTACTTC. Protein: CASSLDLVGYYEQYF.